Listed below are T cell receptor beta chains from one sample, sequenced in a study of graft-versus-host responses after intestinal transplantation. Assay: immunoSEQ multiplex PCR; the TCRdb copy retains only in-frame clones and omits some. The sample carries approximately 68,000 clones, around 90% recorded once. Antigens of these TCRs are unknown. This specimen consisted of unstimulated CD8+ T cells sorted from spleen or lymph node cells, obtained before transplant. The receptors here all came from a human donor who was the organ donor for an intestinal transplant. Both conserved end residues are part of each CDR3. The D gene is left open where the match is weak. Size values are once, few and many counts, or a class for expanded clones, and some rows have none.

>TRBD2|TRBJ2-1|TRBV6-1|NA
TGTGCCAGCAGTGGAGCGGGGGGGCCCTACAATGAGCAGTTCTTC
CASSGAGGPYNEQFF
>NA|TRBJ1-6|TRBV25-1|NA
TGTGCCAGCAGTTCACAGGGAACCTATAATTCACCCCTCCACTTT
CASSSQGTYNSPLHF
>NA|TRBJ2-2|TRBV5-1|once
TGCGCCAGCAAGTTGGGCGCCGGGGAGCTGTTTTTT
CASKLGAGELFF
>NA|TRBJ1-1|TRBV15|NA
TGTGCCACCAGCAGAGATCGGGGTGGGGACACTGAAGCTTTCTTT
CATSRDRGGDTEAFF
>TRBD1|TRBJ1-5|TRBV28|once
TGTGCCAGCAGTTTATCTCACCGGCAGGGGGTTGATCGGAATCAGCCCCAGCATTTT
CASSLSHRQGVDRNQPQHF
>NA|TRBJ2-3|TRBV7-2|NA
TGTGCCAGCAGCTTGGGGACTGTTAGCACAGATACGCAGTATTTT
CASSLGTVSTDTQYF
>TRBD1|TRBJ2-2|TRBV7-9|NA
TGTGCCAGCAGCTACCGGGACAGGGTTACCGGGGAGCTGTTTTTT
CASSYRDRVTGELFF
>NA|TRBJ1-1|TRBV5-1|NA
TGCGCCAGCAGCTTGGGGGCAGGCCGTAACTTGGCTTTCTTT
CASSLGAGRNLAFF
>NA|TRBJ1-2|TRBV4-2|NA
TGTGCCAGCAGCCACAGGCTCGGCTATGGCTACACCTTC
CASSHRLGYGYTF
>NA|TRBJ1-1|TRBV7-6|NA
TGTGCCAGCAGCTCGTCGGAGGGCACTGAAGCTTTCTTT
CASSSSEGTEAFF
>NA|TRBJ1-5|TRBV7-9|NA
TGTGCCACCTCACAGGGTTACGGCAATCAGCCCCAGCATTTT
CATSQGYGNQPQHF
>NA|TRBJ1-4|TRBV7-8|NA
TGTGCCAGCAGCGACCGGGACACAGACACTGAAAAACTGTTTTTT
CASSDRDTDTEKLFF
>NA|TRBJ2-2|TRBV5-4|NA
TGTGCCAGCTGCCTCCATGGCAGGGAATTTTGCACCGGGGAGCTGTTTTTT
CASCLHGREFCTGELFF
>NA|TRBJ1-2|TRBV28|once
TGTGCCGGTCTAGATGGGGCGATCGGCTACACCTTC
CAGLDGAIGYTF
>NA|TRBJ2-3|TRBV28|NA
TGTGCCAGCAGTCCGTCGGTAGGGGTGGCAGATACGCAGTATTTT
CASSPSVGVADTQYF
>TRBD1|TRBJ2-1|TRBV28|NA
TGTGCCAGCAGGCCGGGCGGGACAGGGATCCTTAATGAGCAGTTCTTC
CASRPGGTGILNEQFF
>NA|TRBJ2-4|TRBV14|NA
TGTGCCAGCAGCCCTCCCTCGGGGATAGCCAAAAACATTCAGTACTTC
CASSPPSGIAKNIQYF
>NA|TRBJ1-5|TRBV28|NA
TGTGCCAGCAGCCTTAACAGGGATAGCAATCAGCCCCAGCATTTT
CASSLNRDSNQPQHF
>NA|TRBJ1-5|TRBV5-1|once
TGCGCCAGCAGCGCAAGTCCCGGTCAGCCCCAGCATTTT
CASSASPGQPQHF
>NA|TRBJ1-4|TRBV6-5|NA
TGTGCCAGCAGTTACCAACAGGACACCCTAGATGAAAAACTGTTTTTT
CASSYQQDTLDEKLFF
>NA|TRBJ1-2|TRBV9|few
TGTGCCAGCAGCGTAGACTTCGGGGAGAGAGAAGACTATGGCTACACCTTC
CASSVDFGEREDYGYTF
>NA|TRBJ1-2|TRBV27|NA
TGTGCCAGCAGCTTCAGAGGGGGGGGGTATCTTGGCTACACCTTC
CASSFRGGGYLGYTF
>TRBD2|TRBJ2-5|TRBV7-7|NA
TGTGCTAGCAGCCACGGGGATAGCGGGGGCCAGGGAGAGACCCAGTACTTC
CASSHGDSGGQGETQYF
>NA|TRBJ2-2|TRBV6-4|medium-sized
TGTGCCAGCAGTCGAGATCCGGGCACCGGGGAGCTGTTTTTT
CASSRDPGTGELFF
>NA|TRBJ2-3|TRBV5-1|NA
TGCGCCAGCAGCGGGGGGGCCGACACAGATACGCAGTATTTT
CASSGGADTDTQYF
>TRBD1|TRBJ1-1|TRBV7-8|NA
TGTGCCAGCAGCTTAAGGACAGGGTACACTGAAGCTTTCTTT
CASSLRTGYTEAFF